These 14 T cell receptor beta chains came from one sample sequenced in a study of cytomegalovirus exposure and HLA in healthy donors (dated by TCRdb to the late 2010s). The receptor library was made with the immunoSEQ multiplex PCR assay. TCRdb took this table from immuneACCESS and kept in-frame rearrangements with V and J called. Such tables lack part of the clones; where checked against another copy, unresolved V genes explain under half of the gap, and the rest is unexplained. Within this sample are about 150,000 clones, with about nine tenths of them counted one time only. The ten largest make up 4.5% to 5.5% of the sample. Source material: PBMCs. Receptors were obtained from a man in his late teens or twenties in good health and CMV-seropositive.

The CDR3 loop is CASDGVINRGNTIYF. The DNA for the CDR3 is TGTGCCAGCGACGGGGTAATTAATAGGGGAAACACCATATATTTT. The chain recombines TRBV2 with TRBJ1-3; D is undetermined. Germline lookup yields CDR1 SNHLY and CDR2 FYNNEI. The CDR3 consists of 15 residues. V lost 8 bases to trimming and J lost 4 bases, with 18 bases between them. The full variable domain, rest sourced from reference TRBV2 and TRBJ1-3, is EPEVTQTPSHQVTQMGQEVILRCVPISNHLYFYWYRQILGQKVEFLVSFYNNEISEKSEIFDDQFSVERPDGSNFTLKIRSTKLEDSAMYFCASDGVINRGNTIYFGEGSWLTVV.

The genes are TRBV11-3 and TRBJ2-2, with D possibly matching TRBD1 (6 bases). Trimming stripped 0 bases from V and 6 bases from J, with 11 bases between. Germline CDR1 is SGHNT and CDR2 is YENEEA. CDR3 length equals 15 residues. For the CDR3, the DNA is TGTGCCAGCAGCTTAGAGGCAGGGGCGCCCGGGGAGCTGTTTTTT. Its protein is CASSLEAGAPGELFF.

The chain uses TRBV5-1 and TRBJ2-7; D is unresolved. Germline CDR1 is SGHRS and CDR2 is YFSETQ. This CDR3 spans 15 amino acids. V lost 2 bases to trimming and J lost 5 bases, with 17 bases between them. CDR3 bases: TGCGCCAGCAGCTTTAACGCGGCTCTTGGCAACGAGCAGTACTTC. Its protein is CASSFNAALGNEQYF.

The CDR3 region is CASTPREGGSTEAFF. The DNA of the CDR3 is TGTGCCAGCACTCCCAGAGAGGGCGGTAGCACTGAAGCTTTCTTT. V and J are TRBV6-6 and TRBJ1-1; D gene uncertain. Trimming took off 7 bases at V and 4 bases at J, with 19 bases between the two ends. The CDR3 consists of 15 residues. CDR1 MNHNY and CDR2 SVGAGI come from the germline V gene (reference sequence).

CDR3 in amino acids: CASSIWATGLTTGELFF. The CDR3 DNA follows: TGTGCCAGTAGTATATGGGCGACAGGGTTAACCACCGGGGAGCTGTTTTTT. The chain uses TRBV19 and TRBJ2-2, with TRBD1 identical over 7 bases. With V trimmed by 2 bases and J by 4 bases, 10 bases remained unmatched. CDR3 length: 17 residues. CDR1 is LNHDA and CDR2 is SQIVND in the germline V gene (reference sequence).

This chain connects TRBV27 to TRBJ2-1, with 12 bases identical to TRBD2. The CDR3 contains 16 residues. The junction had 4 bases not matched to a gene; V was cut back by 0 bases and J by 7 bases. Germline V lookup: CDR1 MNHEY, CDR2 SMNVEV (reference sequence). The CDR3 bases are TGTGCCAGCAGTTTATCGCCTAGCGGGAGGGGGAATGAGCAGTTCTTC. It is translated as CASSLSPSGRGNEQFF.

The chain has TRBV2 and TRBJ2-1; a weak D match, TRBD2 (5 bases). Trimming took off 4 bases at V and 6 bases at J, with 10 bases between the two ends. The CDR3 is 13 residues long. Germline V gene data show CDR1 as SNHLY and CDR2 as FYNNEI. The DNA of the CDR3 is TGTGCCAGCAGTGGACTCAGCGGCAATGAGCAGTTCTTC. Protein sequence: CASSGLSGNEQFF.

The sample holds a few counts of this clone. The chain employs TRBV6-5 and TRBJ1-2; 9 nucleotides align to TRBD1. V lost 5 bases, J lost 7 bases, and 11 bases stayed unmatched. The CDR3 runs 15 residues. Per germline, CDR1 MNHEY and CDR2 SVGAGI. This CDR3 is CASSIHGTGNGGYTF. The CDR3 nucleotides are TGTGCCAGCAGTATACATGGGACAGGGAATGGTGGCTACACCTTC.

The chain employs TRBV7-3 and TRBJ1-2; 7 bases agree with TRBD1. This CDR3 contains 15 residues. The J segment lost 8 bases and the V segment lost 5 bases, leaving 14 bases of the junction unmatched. The V gene's germline CDR1 is SGHTA and CDR2 FQGTGA. DNA of the CDR3: TGTGCCAGCAGCGCCTCCGGGACAGAAAAGAGCGGCTACACCTTC. Residues: CASSASGTEKSGYTF.

The chain is built from TRBV6-5 and TRBJ1-4, with unresolved D. This CDR3 has 13 amino acids. In germline, CDR1 is MNHEY, CDR2 SVGAGI. Deletions cut 5 bases from V and 0 bases from J, with 4 bases between. CDR3 DNA sequence: TGTGCCAGCAGTCATGCAACTAATGAAAAACTGTTTTTT. Encoded protein: CASSHATNEKLFF.

This sequence joins TRBV12-5 and TRBJ1-2; D is possibly TRBD1 (5 bases). The germline V and J ends were trimmed by 3 bases and 6 bases, with 17 bases remaining between them. This CDR3 has 15 amino acids. The germline V gene encodes CDR1 LGHNT and CDR2 FRNRAP. CDR3 amino acids: CASGLSGDGGHGYTF. CDR3 coding DNA: TGTGCTAGTGGTTTATCCGGGGACGGGGGTCATGGCTACACCTTC.

The chain carries TRBV6-4 and TRBJ2-1, with 11 bases matching TRBD2. V trimming: 6 bases; J trimming: 7 bases; junction bases outside the gene matches: 8. Germline CDR1 reads MRHNA; CDR2 reads SNTAGT. The CDR3 covers 15 residues. The CDR3 DNA reads TGTGCCAGCAGCCTTACTAGCGGGAGTACGAATGAGCAGTTCTTC. The encoded protein is CASSLTSGSTNEQFF.

The chain joins TRBV28 to TRBJ1-2; perhaps TRBD1 as D (5 bases). The V end lost 3 bases, the J end lost 7 bases, and 9 bases lay between the germline ends. The CDR3 contains 12 residues. Germline values: CDR1 MDHEN, CDR2 SYDVKM. The CDR3 nucleotides read TGTGCCAGCAGTTTCCAGGGCCCTGGCTACACCTTC. Its protein is CASSFQGPGYTF.

This chain uses TRBV7-3 with TRBJ2-7, with 8 bases that match TRBD1. Germline loops: CDR1 SGHTA, CDR2 FQGTGA. This CDR3 has 13 residues. The trim removed 6 bases at V and 3 bases at J, leaving 4 bases unmatched. CDR3 in amino acids: CASRSDRGYEQYF. Written as DNA, the CDR3 is TGTGCCAGCAGGTCAGACAGGGGCTACGAGCAGTACTTC.